Presented here are 24 T cell receptor beta chains from one specimen sequenced in a study of beta chain features in type 1 diabetes. The study, taken as a whole, reports: Among all four CD4+ subsets, Type 1 diabetes patients had TCRB CDR3s that were moderately but significantly shorter.

These TCRs' antigens remain unknown. The sequenced template was cDNA made from the entire isolated RNA. The data were produced by immunoSEQ multiplex PCR, yet TCRdb's version contains in-frame clones alone and is incomplete. The sample carries about 640,000 clones, 9.5% to 15% recorded once. Sequencing was done on a sample of naive CD4+ T cells from blood. Every receptor here comes from a man aged 30 to 45 with type 1 diabetes.

The chain joins TRBV7-2 to TRBJ2-3; D remains ambiguous. Trimming shortened V by 5 bases and J by 0 bases, and 12 bases separated the two germline ends. The CDR3 has 15 residues. Per germline, CDR1 SGHTA and CDR2 FQGNSA. The CDR3 nucleotides are TGTGCCAGCAGCCCCCAGGTTCTTAGCACAGATACGCAGTATTTT. Protein sequence: CASSPQVLSTDTQYF.

The chain has TRBV7-2 and TRBJ2-1; 7 bases align to TRBD1. V trimming: 5 bases; J trimming: 10 bases; junction bases outside the gene matches: 2. The CDR3 has 11 residues. Germline values: CDR1 SGHTA, CDR2 FQGNSA. The CDR3 region is CASSPDREQFF. DNA of the CDR3: TGTGCCAGCAGCCCGGACAGGGAGCAGTTCTTC.

This clone was detected only a few times. The chain links TRBV19 to TRBJ2-3; no clear D gene. This CDR3 region has 14 residues. The germline V gene encodes CDR1 LNHDA and CDR2 SQIVND (reference sequence). V gave up 3 bases and J gave up 5 bases, with 12 bases separating them. CDR3 nucleotides: TGTGCCAGTAGTATGGTGGAAGGAGTAGATACGCAGTATTTT. Protein sequence: CASSMVEGVDTQYF.

The chain is built from TRBV4-2 and TRBJ1-4; TRBD1 aligns across 11 bases. CDR1 is LGHNA, CDR2 YNFKEQ, per germline. This CDR3 comprises 16 residues. V was clipped by 0 bases and J by 8 bases; unmatched bases: 5. CDR3 residues: CASSQDRTGGREKLFF. Here the CDR3 DNA reads TGTGCCAGCAGCCAAGACAGGACAGGGGGCAGGGAAAAACTGTTTTTT.

A few counts support this clone. The V and J genes are TRBV6-5 and TRBJ1-2; the D gene is possibly TRBD1 (5 bases). Germline V gene data show CDR1 as MNHEY and CDR2 as SVGAGI. The CDR3 extends over 13 amino acids. Trimming left V 7 bases short and J 7 bases short, with 16 bases between. In nucleotides, the CDR3 is TGTGCCAGCAATAAGGCGGGGCAGAGTGGCTACACCTTC. Its translation is CASNKAGQSGYTF.

This clone occurred a few times. This chain links TRBV14 with TRBJ2-7; D uncertain. The V end was cut by 1 base, the J end by 7 bases, with 5 bases between. The germline V gene has CDR1 SGHDN and CDR2 FVKESK. The CDR3 spans 11 residues. The CDR3 DNA follows: TGTGCCAGCAGCCAAGCGGTAGAGCAGTACTTC. It is translated as CASSQAVEQYF. The whole variable domain, remainder taken from reference TRBV14 and TRBJ2-7, is EAGVTQFPSHSVIEKGQTVTLRCDPISGHDNLYWYRRVMGKEIKFLLHFVKESKQDESGMPNNRFLAERTGGTYSTLKVQPAELEDSGVYFCASSQAVEQYFGPGTRLTVT.

J is TRBJ2-3 and V is TRBV7-9, with D possibly being TRBD2 (6 bases). Germline V lookup: CDR1 SEHNR, CDR2 FQNEAQ (reference sequence). The CDR3 sequence is 17 residues long. V lost 0 bases, J lost 0 bases, and 13 bases lay in between. CDR3 loop: CASSLAVAGLSTDTQYF. The DNA of the CDR3 is TGTGCCAGCAGCTTAGCTGTGGCGGGGCTTAGCACAGATACGCAGTATTTT.

The gene calls are TRBV25-1 and TRBJ2-1; TRBD2 might be the D (6 bases). The CDR3 sequence is 16 residues long. Trimming removed 3 bases from V and 10 bases from J, with 22 bases in between. Germline CDR1 MGHDK, CDR2 SYGVNS. CDR3 nucleotide sequence: TGTGCCAGCAGTGATCGGGCGGGAAGAGGTCCGGACGAGCAGTTCTTC. This codes for CASSDRAGRGPDEQFF.

This clone was detected only a few times. The chain joins TRBV7-9 to TRBJ2-2, with D unclear. The V gene's germline CDR1 is SEHNR and CDR2 FQNEAQ (reference sequence). This CDR3 region has 15 residues. V was pared by 1 base and J by 4 bases, with 10 bases between. The CDR3 coding sequence is TGTGCCAGCAGCTTAGTTGCAGCACTCACCGGGGAGCTGTTTTTT. Translation gives CASSLVAALTGELFF. Based on the CDR3 plus reference TRBV7-9 and TRBJ2-2, the full variable domain is DTGVSQNPRHKITKRGQNVTFRCDPISEHNRLYWYRQTLGQGPEFLTYFQNEAQLEKSRLLSDRFSAERPKGSFSTLEIQRTEQGDSAMYLCASSLVAALTGELFFGEGSRLTVL.

In its sample, this clone was seen a few times. The genes are TRBV6-6 and TRBJ2-7; weak D call: TRBD1 (6 bases). Per germline, CDR1 MNHNY and CDR2 SVGAGI (reference sequence). This CDR3 spans 16 amino acids. The ends were cut back, 0 bases at V and 2 bases at J, with 14 bases in the middle. This chain's CDR3 is CASSYSKSRGTYEQYF. The CDR3 bases are TGTGCCAGCAGTTACTCAAAATCAAGGGGGACCTACGAGCAGTACTTC.

The gene calls are TRBV4-3 and TRBJ2-5, with a weak D call TRBD1 (6 bases). CDR3 length: 17 residues. V lost 2 bases and J 5 bases, leaving 21 bases between the germline ends. Germline loops: CDR1 LGHNA, CDR2 YSLEER. The CDR3 here is CASSQPLKGEQSETQYF. CDR3 nucleotides: TGCGCCAGCAGCCAACCCTTGAAGGGGGAACAGTCGGAGACCCAGTACTTC.

Only a few counts were recorded for this clone. The chain couples TRBV7-9 to TRBJ1-2; possibly TRBD1 for D (5 bases). The CDR3 is 15 residues long. CDR1 is SEHNR, CDR2 FQNEAQ, per germline (reference sequence). V dropped 3 bases and J dropped 0 bases, with 11 bases sitting between them. The CDR3: CASSLAAQANYGYTF. DNA of the CDR3: TGTGCCAGCAGCTTGGCCGCACAGGCTAACTATGGCTACACCTTC.

This clone was found a few times. The V gene is TRBV19, the J gene TRBJ2-7, with 9 nucleotides matching TRBD2. Trimming removed 3 bases from V and 5 bases from J; junction bases left unmatched: 5. CDR3 length: 14 amino acids. Germline-derived CDR1 and CDR2 are LNHDA and SQIVND (reference sequence). For the CDR3, the DNA is TGTGCCAGTAGTATGCTAGCGGGGAGGAACGAGCAGTACTTC. Its translation: CASSMLAGRNEQYF.

The CDR3: CASSGTGYEQYF. The CDR3 DNA reads TGTGCCAGCAGCGGGACAGGCTACGAGCAGTACTTC. The chain has TRBV7-9 and TRBJ2-7; 8 bases map to TRBD1. The CDR3 has 12 amino acids. The V segment lost 5 bases and the J segment 3 bases; nucleotides outside the gene matches: 0. Looked up from germline, CDR1 is SEHNR and CDR2 is FQNEAQ (reference sequence).

This clone was detected only a few times. The rearrangement joins TRBV14 to TRBJ2-3; 8 bases match TRBD1. V was clipped by 4 bases and J by 10 bases; unmatched bases: 4. Per germline, CDR1 SGHDN and CDR2 FVKESK. The CDR3 covers 12 residues. CDR3 nucleotide sequence: TGTGCCAGCAGCCCGGACAGGGACCCGCAGTATTTT. It translates to CASSPDRDPQYF.

V and J are TRBV6-9 and TRBJ1-4; D perhaps matches TRBD1 (5 bases). Germline V gene lookup returns CDR1 MNHGY and CDR2 SVAAGI. V lost 8 bases and J 2 bases, leaving 12 bases between the germline ends. The CDR3 contains 14 residues. The CDR3 sequence is CASGGWGTNEKLFF. DNA for the CDR3: TGTGCCAGCGGAGGGTGGGGGACTAATGAAAAACTGTTTTTT.

The sample holds a few counts of this clone. The V gene is TRBV7-9, the J gene TRBJ2-5; no clear D gene. Trimming left V 5 bases short and J 9 bases short, with 16 bases between. The CDR3 has 13 residues. Germline lookup yields CDR1 SEHNR and CDR2 FQNEAQ (reference sequence). CDR3 loop: CASSAPGGSSQYF. CDR3 DNA sequence: TGTGCCAGCAGCGCACCGGGCGGATCGTCCCAGTACTTC.

This clone was detected only a few times. The chain uses TRBV18 and TRBJ1-6, with D possibly TRBD1 on 5 matching bases. There are 13 residues in the CDR3. Germline-derived CDR1 and CDR2 are KGHSH and LQKENI. Deletions cut 6 bases from V and 9 bases from J, with 12 bases between. The CDR3 loop reads CASSGTGFSPLHF. DNA for the CDR3: TGTGCCAGCTCCGGGACGGGGTTTTCACCCCTCCACTTT.

This clone was seen only once. The rearrangement links TRBV9 to TRBJ1-6, with TRBD1 identical over 7 bases. The V segment lost 4 bases and the J segment 11 bases; nucleotides outside the gene matches: 6. The length of the CDR3 is 13 residues. CDR1 is SGDLS, CDR2 YYNGEE, per germline. In nucleotides, the CDR3 is TGTGCCAGCAGCTTCGGACAGGAGGCACCCCTCCACTTT. It specifies CASSFGQEAPLHF.

Of note for this clone: Other DNA sequences within the sample encode an identical CDR3. The genes are TRBV7-9 and TRBJ1-6; TRBD1 aligns across 7 bases. Germline CDR1 SEHNR, CDR2 FQNEAQ (reference sequence). The CDR3 is 14 residues long. The J segment lost 7 bases and the V segment lost 5 bases, leaving 5 bases of the junction unmatched. CDR3 sequence reads: CASSPTGPNSPLHF. The CDR3, as DNA: TGTGCCAGCAGCCCGACAGGGCCAAATTCACCCCTCCACTTT.

This clone was counted a few times. The chain combines TRBV7-2 with TRBJ2-7; D gene ambiguous. Between the trimmed V and J ends, which lost 5 bases and 0 bases, there was a span of 11 bases. The germline V gene encodes CDR1 SGHTA and CDR2 FQGNSA. CDR3 length: 14 amino acids. The CDR3 nucleotides are TGTGCCAGCAGCCGACAAGGGTCCTCCTACGAGCAGTACTTC. Protein sequence: CASSRQGSSYEQYF. The full variable domain, its missing parts supplied by reference TRBV7-2 and TRBJ2-7, is GAGVSQSPSNKVTEKGKDVELRCDPISGHTALYWYRQSLGQGLEFLIYFQGNSAPDKSGLPSDRFSAERTGGSVSTLTIQRTQQEDSAVYLCASSRQGSSYEQYFGPGTRLTVT.

The chain carries TRBV27 and TRBJ2-3; 12 positions match TRBD2. Germline V gene lookup returns CDR1 MNHEY and CDR2 SMNVEV (reference sequence). V trimming: 7 bases; J trimming: 8 bases; junction bases outside the gene matches: 16. The CDR3 sequence is 17 residues long. CDR3 sequence reads: CASNGATSGGSSGTQYF. The DNA of the CDR3 is TGTGCCAGCAACGGCGCTACTAGCGGGGGGTCTAGTGGTACGCAGTATTTT.

In regard to this clone: Distinct nucleotide sequences in the sample also encode this CDR3. The chain has TRBV7-2 and TRBJ1-2; D remains ambiguous. CDR1 SGHTA and CDR2 FQGNSA come from the germline V gene. Trimming removed 1 base at V and 1 base at J, with 7 bases between. This CDR3 spans 14 amino acids. CDR3 DNA sequence: TGTGCCAGCAGCTTAGGGACGAGTAACTATGGCTACACCTTC. Translation: CASSLGTSNYGYTF.

V and J are TRBV4-3 and TRBJ2-7, with TRBD1 matching over 9 bases. This CDR3 is 16 amino acids long. Trimming cost V 1 base and J 1 base; bases outside gene matches: 5. The germline V gene has CDR1 LGHNA and CDR2 YSLEER. CDR3 sequence (DNA): TGCGCCAGCAGCCAAGGTGTCGGGACAGGGTCCTACGAGCAGTACTTC. It codes for CASSQGVGTGSYEQYF.